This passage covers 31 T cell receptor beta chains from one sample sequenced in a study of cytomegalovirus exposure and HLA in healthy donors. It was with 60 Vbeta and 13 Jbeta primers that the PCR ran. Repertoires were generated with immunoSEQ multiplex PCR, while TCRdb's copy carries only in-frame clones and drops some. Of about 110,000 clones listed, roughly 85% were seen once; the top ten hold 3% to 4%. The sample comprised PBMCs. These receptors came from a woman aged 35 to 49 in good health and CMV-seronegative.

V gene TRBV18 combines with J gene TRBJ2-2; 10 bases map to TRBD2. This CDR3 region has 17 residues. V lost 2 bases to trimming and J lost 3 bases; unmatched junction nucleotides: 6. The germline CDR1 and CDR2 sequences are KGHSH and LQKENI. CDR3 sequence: CASSPTPSGSYTGELFF. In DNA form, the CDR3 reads TGTGCCAGCTCACCAACTCCTAGCGGGAGTTACACCGGGGAGCTGTTTTTT.

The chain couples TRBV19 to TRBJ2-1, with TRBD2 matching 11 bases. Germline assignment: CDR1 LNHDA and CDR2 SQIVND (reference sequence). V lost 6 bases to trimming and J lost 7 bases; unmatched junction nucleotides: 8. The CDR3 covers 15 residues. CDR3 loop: CASRALAGEGNEQFF. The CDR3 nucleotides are TGTGCCAGTAGGGCACTAGCGGGAGAAGGGAATGAGCAGTTCTTC. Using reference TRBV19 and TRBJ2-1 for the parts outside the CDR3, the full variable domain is DGGITQSPKYLFRKEGQNVTLSCEQNLNHDAMYWYRQDPGQGLRLIYYSQIVNDFQKGDIAEGYSVSREKKESFPLTVTSAQKNPTAFYLCASRALAGEGNEQFFGPGTRLTVL.

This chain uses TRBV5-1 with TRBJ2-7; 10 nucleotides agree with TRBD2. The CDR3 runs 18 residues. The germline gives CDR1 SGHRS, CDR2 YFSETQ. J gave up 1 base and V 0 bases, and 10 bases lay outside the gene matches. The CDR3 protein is CASSLAIGLAETSYEQYF. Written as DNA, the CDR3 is TGCGCCAGCAGCTTGGCGATCGGACTAGCGGAAACTTCCTACGAGCAGTACTTC.

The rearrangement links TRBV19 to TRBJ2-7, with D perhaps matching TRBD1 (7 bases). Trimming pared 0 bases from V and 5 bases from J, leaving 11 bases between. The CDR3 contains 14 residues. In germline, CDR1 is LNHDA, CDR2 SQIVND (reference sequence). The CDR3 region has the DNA TGTGCCAGTAGTATAGACAGGGGGGCGAACGAGCAGTACTTC. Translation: CASSIDRGANEQYF. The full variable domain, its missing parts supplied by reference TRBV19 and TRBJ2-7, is DGGITQSPKYLFRKEGQNVTLSCEQNLNHDAMYWYRQDPGQGLRLIYYSQIVNDFQKGDIAEGYSVSREKKESFPLTVTSAQKNPTAFYLCASSIDRGANEQYFGPGTRLTVT.

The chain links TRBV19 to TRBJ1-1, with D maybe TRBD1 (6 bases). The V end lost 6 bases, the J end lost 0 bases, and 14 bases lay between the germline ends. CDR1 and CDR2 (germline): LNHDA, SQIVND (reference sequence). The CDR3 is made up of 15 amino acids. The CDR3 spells CASRGQINMNTEAFF. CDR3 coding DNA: TGTGCCAGTAGAGGACAGATTAATATGAACACTGAAGCTTTCTTT.

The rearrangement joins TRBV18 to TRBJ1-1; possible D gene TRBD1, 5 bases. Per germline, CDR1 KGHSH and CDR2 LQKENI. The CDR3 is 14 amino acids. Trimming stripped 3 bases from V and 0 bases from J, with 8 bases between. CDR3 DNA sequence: TGTGCCAGCTCACCGGGGGAGGTGAACACTGAAGCTTTCTTT. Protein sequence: CASSPGEVNTEAFF.

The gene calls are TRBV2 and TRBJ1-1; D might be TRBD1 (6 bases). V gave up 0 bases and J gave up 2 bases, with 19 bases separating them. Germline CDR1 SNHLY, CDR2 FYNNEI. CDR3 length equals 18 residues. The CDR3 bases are TGTGCCAGCAGTGAAGCCGGAAATACAGGGAGGGGAAACACTGAAGCTTTCTTT. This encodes CASSEAGNTGRGNTEAFF.

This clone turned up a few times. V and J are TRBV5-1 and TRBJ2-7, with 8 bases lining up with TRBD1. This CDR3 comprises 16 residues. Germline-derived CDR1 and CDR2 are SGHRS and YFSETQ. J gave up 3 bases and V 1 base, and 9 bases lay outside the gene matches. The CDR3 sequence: CASSLRGGTGFYEQYF. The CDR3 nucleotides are TGCGCCAGCAGCTTGAGGGGCGGGACAGGTTTCTACGAGCAGTACTTC.

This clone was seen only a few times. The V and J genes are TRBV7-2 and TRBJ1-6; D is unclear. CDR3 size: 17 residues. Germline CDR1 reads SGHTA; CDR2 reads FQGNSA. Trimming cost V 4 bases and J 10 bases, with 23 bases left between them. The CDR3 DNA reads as TGTGCCAGCAGCTCCTCGTCTACGAGGCTACGGGGATCACCCCTCCACTTT. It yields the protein CASSSSSTRLRGSPLHF.

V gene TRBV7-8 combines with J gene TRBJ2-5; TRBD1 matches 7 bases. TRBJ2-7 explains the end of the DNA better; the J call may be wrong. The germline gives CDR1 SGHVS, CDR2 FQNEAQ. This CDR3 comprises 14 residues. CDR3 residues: CASSLRQGVDEQYF. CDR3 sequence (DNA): TGTGCCAGCAGCTTACGGCAGGGGGTGGACGAGCAGTACTTC.

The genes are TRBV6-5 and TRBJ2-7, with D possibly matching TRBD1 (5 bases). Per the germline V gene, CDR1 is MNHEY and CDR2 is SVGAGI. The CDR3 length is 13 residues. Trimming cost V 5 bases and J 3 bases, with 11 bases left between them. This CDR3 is CASSEATVYEQYF. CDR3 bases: TGTGCCAGCAGTGAAGCGACAGTCTACGAGCAGTACTTC.

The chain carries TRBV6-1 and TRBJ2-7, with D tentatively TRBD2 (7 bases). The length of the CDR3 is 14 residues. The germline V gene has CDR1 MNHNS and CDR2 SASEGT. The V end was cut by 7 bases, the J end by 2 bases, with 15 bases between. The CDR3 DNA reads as TGTGCCAGCATAGGGCGGGGGCCTGCCTACGAGCAGTACTTC. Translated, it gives CASIGRGPAYEQYF.

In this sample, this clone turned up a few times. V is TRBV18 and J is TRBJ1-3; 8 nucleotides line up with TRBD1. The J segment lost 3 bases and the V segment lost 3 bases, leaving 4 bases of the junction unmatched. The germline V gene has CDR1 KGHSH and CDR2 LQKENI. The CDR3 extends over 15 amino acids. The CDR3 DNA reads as TGTGCCAGCTCACCGACAGGGGCCGATGGAAACACCATATATTTT. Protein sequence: CASSPTGADGNTIYF. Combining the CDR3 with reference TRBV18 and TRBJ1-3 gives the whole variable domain NAGVMQNPRHLVRRRGQEARLRCSPMKGHSHVYWYRQLPEEGLKFMVYLQKENIIDESGMPKERFSAEFPKEGPSILRIQQVVRGDSAAYFCASSPTGADGNTIYFGEGSWLTVV.

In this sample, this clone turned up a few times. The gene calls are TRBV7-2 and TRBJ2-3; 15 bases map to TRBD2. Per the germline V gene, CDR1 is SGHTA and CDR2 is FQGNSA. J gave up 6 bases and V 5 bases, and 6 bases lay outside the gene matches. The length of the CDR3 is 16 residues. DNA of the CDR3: TGTGCCAGCAGCCCCTGGACTAGCGGGAGGGAGGATACGCAGTATTTT. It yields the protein CASSPWTSGREDTQYF.

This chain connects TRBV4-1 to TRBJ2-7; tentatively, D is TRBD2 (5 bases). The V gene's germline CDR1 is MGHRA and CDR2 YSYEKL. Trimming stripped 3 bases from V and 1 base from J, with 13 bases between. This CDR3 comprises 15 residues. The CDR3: CASSQSYGVSYEQYF. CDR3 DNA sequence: TGCGCCAGCAGCCAGAGCTACGGGGTTTCCTACGAGCAGTACTTC.

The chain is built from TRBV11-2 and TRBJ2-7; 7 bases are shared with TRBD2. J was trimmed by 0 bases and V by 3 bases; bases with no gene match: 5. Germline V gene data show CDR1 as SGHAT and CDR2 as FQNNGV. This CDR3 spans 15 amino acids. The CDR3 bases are TGTGCCAGCAGCTTCGCGTCTAGCGGCTCCTACGAGCAGTACTTC. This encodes CASSFASSGSYEQYF.

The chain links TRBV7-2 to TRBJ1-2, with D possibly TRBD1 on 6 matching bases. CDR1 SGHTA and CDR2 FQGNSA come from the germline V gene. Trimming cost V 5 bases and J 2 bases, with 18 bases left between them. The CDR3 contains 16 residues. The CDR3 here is CASSDGAGDGNYGYTF. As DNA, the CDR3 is TGTGCCAGCAGCGACGGGGCAGGGGACGGAAACTATGGCTACACCTTC.

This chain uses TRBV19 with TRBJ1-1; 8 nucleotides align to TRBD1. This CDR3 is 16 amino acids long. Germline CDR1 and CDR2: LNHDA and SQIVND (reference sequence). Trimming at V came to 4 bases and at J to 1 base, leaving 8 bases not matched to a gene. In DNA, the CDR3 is TGTGCCAGTAGTAACAACAGGGGGGCTTCGAACACTGAAGCTTTCTTT. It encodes CASSNNRGASNTEAFF.

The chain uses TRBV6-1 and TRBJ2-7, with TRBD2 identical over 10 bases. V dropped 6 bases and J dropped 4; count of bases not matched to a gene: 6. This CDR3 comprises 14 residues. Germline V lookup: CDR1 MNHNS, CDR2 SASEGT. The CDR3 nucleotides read TGTGCCAGCAGGCTCGGGACTAGCGATTACGAGCAGTACTTC. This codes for CASRLGTSDYEQYF.

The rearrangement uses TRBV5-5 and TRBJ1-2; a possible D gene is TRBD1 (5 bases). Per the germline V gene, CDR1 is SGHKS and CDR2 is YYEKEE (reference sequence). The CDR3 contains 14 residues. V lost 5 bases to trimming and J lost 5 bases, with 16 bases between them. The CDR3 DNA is TGTGCCAGCAGTCCCGCCGGGGGAGGGTATGGCTACACCTTC. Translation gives CASSPAGGGYGYTF.

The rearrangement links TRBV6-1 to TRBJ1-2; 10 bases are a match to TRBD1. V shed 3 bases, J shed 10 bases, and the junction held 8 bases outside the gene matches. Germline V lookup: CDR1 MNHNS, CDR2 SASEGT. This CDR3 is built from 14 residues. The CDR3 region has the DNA TGTGCCAGCAGTGAGCCGGGGGACAGGGGCGACTACACCTTC. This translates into CASSEPGDRGDYTF.

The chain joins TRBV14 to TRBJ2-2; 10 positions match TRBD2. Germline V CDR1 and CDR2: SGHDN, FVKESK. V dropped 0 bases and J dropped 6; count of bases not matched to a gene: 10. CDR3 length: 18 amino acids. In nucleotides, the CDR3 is TGTGCCAGCAGCCAAGACGAACAGCTAGCGGGAGATTCCGGGGAGCTGTTTTTT. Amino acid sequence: CASSQDEQLAGDSGELFF.

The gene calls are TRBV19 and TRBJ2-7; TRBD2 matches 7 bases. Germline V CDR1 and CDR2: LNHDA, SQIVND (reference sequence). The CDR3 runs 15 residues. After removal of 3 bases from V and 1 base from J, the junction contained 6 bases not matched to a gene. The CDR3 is CASSMGPSGSYEQYF. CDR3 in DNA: TGTGCCAGTAGTATGGGGCCTAGCGGATCCTACGAGCAGTACTTC.

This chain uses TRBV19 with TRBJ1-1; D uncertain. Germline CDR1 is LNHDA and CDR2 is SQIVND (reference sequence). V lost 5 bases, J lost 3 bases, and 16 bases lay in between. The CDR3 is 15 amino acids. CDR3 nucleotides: TGTGCCAGTAGTCCCGGTGGGCAGCAGTACACTGAAGCTTTCTTT. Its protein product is CASSPGGQQYTEAFF.

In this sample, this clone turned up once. CDR3 protein: CAISEQQNEKLFF. DNA for the CDR3: TGTGCCATCAGTGAACAGCAGAATGAAAAACTGTTTTTT. The chain has TRBV10-3 and TRBJ1-4; no definite D call. V was cut by 3 bases and J by 5 bases, with 7 bases left in between. In germline, CDR1 is ENHRY, CDR2 SYGVKD. The CDR3 runs to 13 residues.

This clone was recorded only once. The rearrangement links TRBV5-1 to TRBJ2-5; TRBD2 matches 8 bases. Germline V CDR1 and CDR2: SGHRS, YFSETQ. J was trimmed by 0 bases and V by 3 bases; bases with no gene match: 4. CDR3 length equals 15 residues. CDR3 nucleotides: TGCGCCAGCAGCTCACTAGCGGATTACCAAGAGACCCAGTACTTC. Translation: CASSSLADYQETQYF.

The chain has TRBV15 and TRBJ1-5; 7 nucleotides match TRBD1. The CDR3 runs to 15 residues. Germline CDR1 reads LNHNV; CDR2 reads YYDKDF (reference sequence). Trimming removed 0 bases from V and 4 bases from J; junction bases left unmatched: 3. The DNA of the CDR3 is TGTGCCACCAGCAGAGAGAAACAGGGGAATCAGCCCCAGCATTTT. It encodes CATSREKQGNQPQHF.

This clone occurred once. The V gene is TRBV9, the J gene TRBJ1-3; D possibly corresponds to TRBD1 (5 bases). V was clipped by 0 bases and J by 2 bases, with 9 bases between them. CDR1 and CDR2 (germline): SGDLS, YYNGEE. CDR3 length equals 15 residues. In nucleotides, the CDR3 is TGTGCCAGCAGCGTAGATCAAGGGGCTGGAAACACCATATATTTT. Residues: CASSVDQGAGNTIYF.

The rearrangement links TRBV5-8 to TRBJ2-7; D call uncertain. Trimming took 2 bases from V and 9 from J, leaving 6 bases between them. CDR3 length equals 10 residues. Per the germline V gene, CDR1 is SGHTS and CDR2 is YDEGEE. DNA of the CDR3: TGTGCCAGCAGCTTTGGCGGGCAGTACTTC. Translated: CASSFGGQYF.

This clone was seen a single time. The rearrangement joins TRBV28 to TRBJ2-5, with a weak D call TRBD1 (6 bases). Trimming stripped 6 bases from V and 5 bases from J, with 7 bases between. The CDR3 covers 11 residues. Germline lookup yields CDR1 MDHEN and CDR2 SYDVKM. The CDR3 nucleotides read TGTGCCAGCAGCGGACAGGAGACCCAGTACTTC. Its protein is CASSGQETQYF.

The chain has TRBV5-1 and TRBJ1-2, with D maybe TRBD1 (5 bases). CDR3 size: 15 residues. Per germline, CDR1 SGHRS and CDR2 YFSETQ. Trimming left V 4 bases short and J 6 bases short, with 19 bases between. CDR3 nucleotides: TGCGCCAGCAGCCGCAGTGGGGCCGGGGGGGATGGCTACACCTTC. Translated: CASSRSGAGGDGYTF.